A selection of T cell receptor beta chains follows, all from one sample in a study of cytomegalovirus exposure and HLA in healthy donors. Profiled with immunoSEQ multiplex PCR; TCRdb holds only in-frame clones, not every one. The data show tens of thousands of clones, over 75% seen once. Sample: PBMCs. The origin of the receptors is a woman aged 30 to 39 in good health and CMV-seropositive. Each CDR3 is given with its conserved first and last residue. Each record gives: V gene, D gene, clone size, CDR3 length, J gene, CDR3 protein, CDR3 DNA. The D gene is left open where the match is weak. Some rows mark clone size as missing; the rest say once, few, many or name a class of expanded clone.

TRBV6-5	-	-	13	TRBJ1-5	CASRGGRSQPQHF	TGTGCCAGCAGAGGGGGAAGGAGTCAGCCCCAGCATTTT
TRBV18	-	-	15	TRBJ1-4	CASSIYGTPNEKLFF	TGTGCCAGCTCCATATATGGGACTCCTAATGAAAAACTGTTTTTT
TRBV5-1	-	-	14	TRBJ1-1	CASKLTGMNTEAFF	TGCGCCAGTAAACTCACAGGGATGAACACTGAAGCTTTCTTT
TRBV12-5	TRBD2	-	17	TRBJ2-1	CASGLAPISGMSREQFF	TGTGCTAGTGGTTTGGCCCCGATTAGCGGGATGAGTAGGGAGCAGTTCTTC
TRBV19	TRBD2	-	15	TRBJ2-3	CASSKGLAVTDTQYF	TGTGCCAGTAGTAAGGGACTAGCGGTCACAGATACGCAGTATTTT
TRBV7-9	-	-	15	TRBJ2-2	CASSSGLLNTGELFF	TGTGCCAGCAGCTCGGGACTGCTAAACACCGGGGAGCTGTTTTTT
TRBV29-1	-	-	14	TRBJ1-1	CSVAVGGMNTEAFF	TGCAGCGTTGCGGTGGGGGGAATGAACACTGAAGCTTTCTTT
TRBV21-1	-	-	14	TRBJ2-3	CASRKAVSTDTQYF	TGTGCCAGCCGAAAGGCGGTTAGCACAGATACGCAGTATTTT
TRBV5-1	TRBD1	-	14	TRBJ2-2	CASCWTGVTGELFF	TGCGCCAGCTGTTGGACAGGGGTCACCGGGGAGCTGTTTTTT
TRBV19	-	-	14	TRBJ1-1	CASTLGGASTEAFF	TGTGCCAGTACCCTGGGGGGGGCTTCCACTGAAGCTTTCTTT
TRBV6-1	-	few	17	TRBJ2-5	CAISESRQGSIQETQYF	TGTGCCATCAGTGAGTCTCGCCAGGGGAGTATCCAAGAGACCCAGTACTTC
TRBV5-6	-	-	13	TRBJ2-7	CASSWTPSYEQYF	TGTGCCAGCAGCTGGACACCCTCCTACGAGCAGTACTTC
TRBV27	TRBD1	-	16	TRBJ1-6	CASSLLGQGANSPLHF	TGTGCCAGCAGTTTACTGGGACAGGGGGCGAATTCACCCCTCCACTTT
TRBV7-9	TRBD1	-	19	TRBJ2-3	CASSLVPGSRDRSSDTQYF	TGTGCCAGCAGCTTAGTCCCCGGGTCCCGGGACAGGTCCTCAGATACGCAGTATTTT
TRBV4-1	TRBD1	-	15	TRBJ1-2	CASSLPGQGPGGYTF	TGCGCCAGCAGCCTCCCGGGACAGGGGCCGGGAGGCTACACCTTC
TRBV7-2	-	-	17	TRBJ1-1	CASSLGVFGGVGTEAFF	TGTGCCAGCAGCTTAGGGGTGTTTGGGGGGGTAGGGACTGAAGCTTTCTTT
TRBV10-2	TRBD1	-	12	TRBJ1-1	CASRRGQGEAFF	TGCGCCAGCAGGAGGGGACAGGGTGAAGCTTTCTTT
TRBV6-1	TRBD2	-	16	TRBJ2-1	CASRETGTSEVNEQFF	TGTGCCAGCAGAGAAACCGGGACTAGCGAAGTCAATGAGCAGTTCTTC
TRBV27	-	once	13	TRBJ2-3	CASKPRDTDTQYF	TGTGCCAGCAAGCCCCGAGACACAGATACGCAGTATTTT
TRBV2	-	-	15	TRBJ2-1	CASSVGGSSYNEQFF	TGTGCCAGCAGTGTAGGAGGGAGCTCCTACAATGAGCAGTTCTTC
TRBV18	TRBD1	-	14	TRBJ2-1	CASSPTNRGNEQFF	TGTGCCAGCTCACCTACCAACAGGGGCAATGAGCAGTTCTTC
TRBV5-6	TRBD2	-	16	TRBJ2-1	CASSLVGASGNNEQFF	TGTGCCAGCAGCTTGGTAGGAGCTAGCGGGAACAATGAGCAGTTCTTC
TRBV9	TRBD2	-	15	TRBJ2-1	CASSLGLAEFDEQFF	TGTGCCAGCAGCCTGGGACTAGCGGAGTTTGATGAGCAGTTCTTC
TRBV11-2	-	-	15	TRBJ2-7	CASSFLKTGIYEQYF	TGTGCCAGCAGCTTTCTGAAAACAGGAATTTACGAGCAGTACTTC
TRBV6-6	-	-	10	TRBJ2-5	CASRHQAQYF	TGTGCCAGCAGACACCAGGCCCAGTACTTC
TRBV2	-	-	18	TRBJ1-5	CASSESERGRYSNQPQHF	TGTGCCAGCAGTGAAAGCGAGCGGGGGAGATATAGCAATCAGCCCCAGCATTTT
TRBV6-1	-	-	14	TRBJ2-7	CASSNRDFSYEQYF	TGTGCCAGCAGTAACCGGGACTTTTCCTACGAGCAGTACTTC
TRBV10-3	TRBD1	once	14	TRBJ2-1	CAISRTGTYNEQFF	TGTGCCATCAGTAGGACAGGGACTTACAATGAGCAGTTCTTC
TRBV5-4	-	few	12	TRBJ1-1	CASSLTNTEAFF	TGTGCCAGCAGCTTGACTAACACTGAAGCTTTCTTT
TRBV19	-	-	13	TRBJ1-2	CASSIENRRGYTF	TGTGCCAGTAGTATAGAGAATCGGAGAGGCTACACCTTC
TRBV5-1	TRBD2	-	20	TRBJ2-5	CASSWTLLAGASRDKETQYF	TGCGCCAGCAGCTGGACCCTACTAGCGGGAGCCTCCCGTGACAAAGAGACCCAGTACTTC
TRBV19	-	once	15	TRBJ1-3	CASRSQGFSGNTIYF	TGTGCCAGTAGATCACAGGGCTTCTCTGGAAACACCATATATTTT
TRBV2	-	-	13	TRBJ2-7	CASGSFSSYEQYF	TGTGCCAGCGGGAGCTTCAGTTCCTACGAGCAGTACTTC
TRBV7-2	-	-	16	TRBJ2-1	CASSSGRQGSYNEQFF	TGTGCCAGCAGCTCAGGACGCCAGGGCTCCTACAATGAGCAGTTCTTC
TRBV6-1	-	-	13	TRBJ2-1	CAGRAVSYNEQFF	TGTGCCGGCAGGGCGGTCTCCTACAATGAGCAGTTCTTC
TRBV6-1	-	few	15	TRBJ1-5	CASSEEGRARQPQHF	TGTGCCAGCAGTGAAGAGGGCAGGGCTCGTCAGCCCCAGCATTTT
TRBV9	-	few	17	TRBJ2-1	CASSVASSSSPTHEQFF	TGTGCCAGCAGCGTAGCAAGCTCGTCGTCTCCCACCCATGAGCAGTTCTTC
TRBV7-8	-	once	13	TRBJ2-1	CASSLGAYNEQFF	TGTGCCAGCAGCTTAGGCGCGTATAATGAGCAGTTCTTC
TRBV4-2	TRBD2	-	18	TRBJ2-1	CASSQAGAGGPWDNEQFF	TGTGCCAGCAGCCAAGCGGGAGCGGGAGGGCCGTGGGACAATGAGCAGTTCTTC
TRBV5-3	-	-	17	TRBJ1-1	CARSRDLGEGMNTEAFF	TGTGCCAGAAGCAGGGATCTCGGAGAGGGTATGAACACTGAAGCTTTCTTT
TRBV27	-	-	14	TRBJ2-3	CASSLDRYTDTQYF	TGTGCCAGCAGTTTGGACAGATACACAGATACGCAGTATTTT
TRBV29-1	TRBD1	-	15	TRBJ1-1	CSVLGTANMNTEAFF	TGCAGCGTCCTCGGGACAGCTAACATGAACACTGAAGCTTTCTTT